These 16 T cell receptor beta chains came from one sample sequenced in a study of shared clonotypes between healthy human individuals. Clones were read by immunoSEQ multiplex PCR, and TCRdb kept only the in-frame ones, dropping some. The table lists roughly 2.4 million clones, approximately 94% of them singletons. The material sequenced was naive CD4+ T cells sorted from blood. Sample subset: CD45RA+ positively selected. These receptors all come from a man younger than 35 in good health.

The chain uses TRBV5-4 and TRBJ2-2; TRBD1 matches 12 bases. Unmatched junction bases numbered 5, after V lost 5 bases and J lost 3 bases. The CDR3 has 16 amino acids. Germline CDR1 reads SGHNT; CDR2 reads YYREEE (reference sequence). The DNA of the CDR3 is TGTGCCAGCAGACAGGGACAGGGGGCTCACACCGGGGAGCTGTTTTTT. Residues: CASRQGQGAHTGELFF.

This chain joins TRBV5-4 and TRBJ1-2; D ambiguous. Trimming removed 2 bases at V and 8 bases at J, with 16 bases between. Germline CDR1 is SGHNT and CDR2 is YYREEE (reference sequence). This CDR3 spans 14 amino acids. The chain's CDR3 is CASSFVDLAGGYTF. CDR3 DNA sequence: TGTGCCAGCAGCTTCGTTGATTTGGCCGGAGGCTACACCTTC.

This sequence joins TRBV5-6 and TRBJ1-6, with TRBD1 identical over 9 bases. Germline V gene lookup returns CDR1 SGHDT and CDR2 YYEEEE. V shed 0 bases and J 8 bases; nucleotides not matched to a gene: 3. CDR3 size: 15 residues. The CDR3 loop reads CASSLDRGRDSPLHF. CDR3 in DNA: TGTGCCAGCAGCTTGGACAGGGGGCGGGATTCACCCCTCCACTTT. The full variable domain, its missing parts supplied by reference TRBV5-6 and TRBJ1-6, is DAGVTQSPTHLIKTRGQQVTLRCSPKSGHDTVSWYQQALGQGPQFIFQYYEEEERQRGNFPDRFSGHQFPNYSSELNVNALLLGDSALYLCASSLDRGRDSPLHFGNGTRLTVT.

Of note for this clone: Different DNA sequences within this sample yield the same CDR3. This chain connects TRBV5-1 to TRBJ2-3; D is unresolved. Germline V lookup: CDR1 SGHRS, CDR2 YFSETQ. The CDR3 spans 13 residues. Trimming cost V 4 bases and J 1 base, with 7 bases left between them. CDR3 DNA: TGCGCCAGCAGCCTTGCGGGCACAGATACGCAGTATTTT. The encoded protein is CASSLAGTDTQYF.

The chain links TRBV6-1 to TRBJ2-7; 14 bases fit TRBD2. The CDR3 consists of 16 residues. CDR1 is MNHNS, CDR2 SASEGT, per germline. The trim removed 2 bases at V and 7 bases at J, leaving 7 bases unmatched. CDR3 loop: CASSEPGLAGGWEQYF. In DNA form, the CDR3 reads TGTGCCAGCAGTGAACCAGGACTAGCGGGAGGTTGGGAGCAGTACTTC.

This clone is a singleton in its sample. This chain uses TRBV6-1 with TRBJ2-5; no firm D call. Trimming removed 1 base from V and 6 bases from J, with 6 bases in between. The CDR3 runs 12 residues. Germline V gene sequence: CDR1 MNHNS, CDR2 SASEGT. CDR3 bases: TGTGCCAGCAGTGAAGTTGTTAAGACCCAGTACTTC. Translating gives CASSEVVKTQYF.

This clone was counted once. The chain recombines TRBV5-4 with TRBJ1-2; D not certain. The CDR3 extends over 14 amino acids. Germline V lookup: CDR1 SGHNT, CDR2 YYREEE (reference sequence). V lost 4 bases and J lost 8, with 18 bases in between. CDR3 in DNA: TGTGCCAGCAGCCGCCCATCGGACTTAGGGGGCTACACCTTC. Protein product: CASSRPSDLGGYTF.

This clone was observed once. This rearrangement joins TRBV11-2 to TRBJ1-2; 9 bases fit TRBD1. V was pared by 4 bases and J by 7 bases, with 7 bases of the junction left unmatched. The germline CDR1 and CDR2 sequences are SGHAT and FQNNGV. The CDR3 has 14 residues. Here the CDR3 reads CASSWGTGSGGYTF. The CDR3 nucleotides read TGTGCCAGCAGCTGGGGGACAGGGTCGGGTGGCTACACCTTC.

This chain links TRBV21-1 with TRBJ1-2; the table's TRBD1 call for D was not verified on the DNA. TRBV21-1 is flagged as a pseudogene. The CDR3 length is 20 residues. The CDR3 DNA reads TGTGCCAGCAGCAAAGGCGGACCTAGTACCGAGGACAGGCCCCACTATGGCTACACCTTC. Translating it yields CASSKGGPSTEDRPHYGYTF.

V and J are TRBV10-3 and TRBJ1-1; D remains unclear. Germline CDR1 is ENHRY and CDR2 is SYGVKD. V was trimmed by 9 bases and J by 6 bases, leaving 14 bases between them. The CDR3 covers 12 residues. Here the CDR3 reads CAIKAADSEAFF. The CDR3 region has the DNA TGTGCCATAAAAGCCGCGGATTCTGAAGCTTTCTTT.

V gene TRBV5-4 combines with J gene TRBJ1-2; weak D call: TRBD1 (5 bases). CDR1 is SGHNT, CDR2 YYREEE, per germline (reference sequence). The length of the CDR3 is 12 residues. V lost 4 bases to trimming and J lost 4 bases, with 8 bases between them. Here the CDR3 reads CASSAQGYGYTF. CDR3 coding DNA: TGTGCCAGCAGCGCCCAGGGCTATGGCTACACCTTC.

In the case of this clone: Other DNA sequences of this sample code for an identical CDR3. This rearrangement joins TRBV5-1 to TRBJ2-3, with 7 bases that match TRBD2. The CDR3 totals 14 residues. J gave up 4 bases and V 3 bases, and 5 bases lay outside the gene matches. Germline V gives CDR1 SGHRS, CDR2 YFSETQ. DNA for the CDR3: TGCGCCAGCAGCTGGGGGGGATCGGCAGATACGCAGTATTTT. The encoded protein is CASSWGGSADTQYF.

This clone was counted once. In DNA, the CDR3 is TGTGCCAGCAGCCCAATAAAAGACAGGGGGGAGGGCTACACCTTC. Its protein product is CASSPIKDRGEGYTF. The rearrangement joins TRBV11-2 to TRBJ1-2; the match to TRBD1 covers 9 bases. V gave up 5 bases and J gave up 8 bases; unmatched junction bases: 12. Germline CDR1 reads SGHAT; CDR2 reads FQNNGV. The CDR3 covers 15 residues.

The J gene is TRBJ1-2, the V gene TRBV28; D not resolved. Trimming cost V 7 bases and J 7 bases, with 19 bases left between them. This CDR3 spans 14 amino acids. Looked up from germline, CDR1 is MDHEN and CDR2 is SYDVKM. In nucleotides, the CDR3 is TGTGCCAGCACTTCCCTCCCCCAGGTCGGTGGCTACACCTTC. Residues: CASTSLPQVGGYTF.

Regarding this clone: The sample has other DNA sequences that encode this CDR3 too. This chain connects TRBV2 to TRBJ1-2; 7 bases are shared with TRBD1. The ends lost 8 bases at V and 5 bases at J; junction bases unmatched: 5. CDR1 is SNHLY, CDR2 FYNNEI, per germline. There are 12 residues in the CDR3. This CDR3 is CASDREGYGYTF. DNA for the CDR3: TGTGCCAGCGACAGGGAGGGTTATGGCTACACCTTC.

This rearrangement joins TRBV15 to TRBJ2-3; no clear D gene. The V end was cut by 0 bases, the J end by 1 base, with 2 bases between. There are 13 residues in the CDR3. CDR1 LNHNV and CDR2 YYDKDF come from the germline V gene (reference sequence). CDR3 sequence: CATSRDRTDTQYF. CDR3 in DNA: TGTGCCACCAGCAGAGATCGCACAGATACGCAGTATTTT.